The 18 T cell receptor beta chains in this list originate from one sample, sequenced in a study of T cell responses to AZD1222 COVID-19 vaccine. Sequencing used immunoSEQ multiplex PCR; TCRdb keeps in-frame clones, though not all of them. The sample has under 200,000 clones; 94% are singletons. The specimen was peripheral blood, collected on day 0 of AZD1222 vaccination. These receptors were collected from an adult in good health.

This clone was detected a few times. This rearrangement joins TRBV6-5 to TRBJ2-2; maybe TRBD2 (6 bases). V was cut by 10 bases and J by 1 base, with 16 bases left in between. The CDR3 runs to 15 residues. CDR1 is MNHEY, CDR2 SVGAGI, per germline. CDR3 residues: CATRRRELNTGELFF. In DNA, the CDR3 is TGTGCCACCCGGAGGAGGGAATTGAACACCGGGGAGCTGTTTTTT.

V usage is TRBV20-1 and J usage is TRBJ2-7, with D possibly being TRBD1 (6 bases). The CDR3 covers 13 residues. The V gene lost 3 bases and the J gene lost 5 bases, with 14 bases spanning the gap. From germline, CDR1 is DFQATT and CDR2 SNEGSKA (reference sequence). The CDR3 here is CSASTGKLDEQYF. CDR3 in DNA: TGCAGTGCTAGTACAGGGAAGCTCGACGAGCAGTACTTC.

This chain links TRBV28 with TRBJ1-2, with 7 bases aligning to TRBD1. CDR3 length: 14 amino acids. J lost 3 bases, V lost 6 bases, and 7 bases had no gene match. In germline, CDR1 is MDHEN, CDR2 SYDVKM. CDR3 bases: TGTGCCAGCAGACCAGGGGGAAGGGACTATGGCTACACCTTC. It yields the protein CASRPGGRDYGYTF.

The chain joins TRBV11-2 to TRBJ1-1; D is uncertain. This CDR3 is 14 amino acids long. Trimming shortened V by 1 base and J by 0 bases, and 6 bases separated the two germline ends. Germline-derived CDR1 and CDR2 are SGHAT and FQNNGV. The DNA of the CDR3 is TGTGCCAGCAGCTTAGGACGGGTGAACACTGAAGCTTTCTTT. This translates into CASSLGRVNTEAFF.

The V and J genes are TRBV10-2 and TRBJ1-2; D is perhaps TRBD1 (6 bases). This CDR3 has 19 amino acids. The germline V and J ends were trimmed by 6 bases and 0 bases, with 26 bases remaining between them. The germline CDR1 and CDR2 sequences are WSHSY and SAAADI. As DNA, the CDR3 is TGCGCCAGCAGACGAAACAGGGAAACTTTGCAGGGGACTAACTATGGCTACACCTTC. Translated: CASRRNRETLQGTNYGYTF.

This rearrangement joins TRBV6-5 to TRBJ1-6; D is possibly TRBD1 (6 bases). CDR3 size: 15 residues. From germline, CDR1 is MNHEY and CDR2 SVGAGI. Trimming cost V 7 bases and J 0 bases, with 10 bases left between them. CDR3 region: CASNRASSYNSPLHF. In DNA form, the CDR3 reads TGTGCCAGCAACAGGGCGAGCTCCTATAATTCACCCCTCCACTTT.

The chain joins TRBV14 to TRBJ2-7; D is unclear. The length of the CDR3 is 14 residues. Germline V gene data show CDR1 as SGHDN and CDR2 as FVKESK. Trimming removed 2 bases at V and 2 bases at J, with 10 bases between. The CDR3 DNA sequence: TGTGCCAGCAGCCAACAGACTGTCCCCTACGAGCAGTACTTC. Translation: CASSQQTVPYEQYF.

The rearrangement joins TRBV6-5 to TRBJ1-3; D uncertain. This CDR3 comprises 12 residues. V lost 6 bases and J lost 7, with 10 bases in between. Germline CDR1 is MNHEY and CDR2 is SVGAGI. This CDR3 is CASRGGVNTIYF. The CDR3 bases are TGTGCCAGCAGGGGCGGGGTGAACACCATATATTTT.

The chain has TRBV6-4 and TRBJ1-5; TRBD1 agrees at 8 bases. The CDR3 sequence is 14 residues long. V lost 4 bases to trimming and J lost 6 bases; unmatched junction nucleotides: 5. Per the germline V gene, CDR1 is MRHNA and CDR2 is SNTAGT. In nucleotides, the CDR3 is TGTGCCAGCAGTGTGGACAGGGCGAGTCAGCCCCAGCATTTT. Translation gives CASSVDRASQPQHF.

The chain links TRBV3-1 (or the pseudogene TRBV3-2) to TRBJ1-1, with unresolved D. CDR3 size: 14 residues. Deletions cut 3 bases from V and 1 base from J, with 9 bases between. Looked up from germline, CDR1 is LGHDT and CDR2 is YNNKEL (reference sequence). The CDR3 DNA follows: TGTGCCAGCAGCCAGAGGGTTGAGAACACTGAAGCTTTCTTT. Residues: CASSQRVENTEAFF.

The sample holds one count of this clone. The chain carries TRBV28 and TRBJ2-2; 12 bases map to TRBD2. Losses at the gene ends were 7 bases for V and 6 bases for J; bases not matched to a gene: 6. CDR1 MDHEN and CDR2 SYDVKM come from the germline V gene. The CDR3 runs 15 residues. The CDR3 coding sequence is TGTGCCAGCAACGGCCCTAGCGGGAGGGCCGGGGAGCTGTTTTTT. This translates into CASNGPSGRAGELFF. The full variable domain, with the rest looked up from reference TRBV28 and TRBJ2-2, is DVKVTQSSRYLVKRTGEKVFLECVQDMDHENMFWYRQDPGLGLRLIYFSYDVKMKEKGDIPEGYSVSREKKERFSLILESASTNQTSMYLCASNGPSGRAGELFFGEGSRLTVL.

The rearrangement joins TRBV5-5 to TRBJ2-7, with D tentatively TRBD2 (6 bases). Germline V CDR1 and CDR2: SGHKS, YYEKEE (reference sequence). The CDR3 contains 15 residues. Trimming pared 6 bases from V and 0 bases from J, leaving 16 bases between. The CDR3: CASTFRGLSSYEQYF. In DNA, the CDR3 is TGTGCCAGCACCTTCCGGGGACTCTCCTCCTACGAGCAGTACTTC.

CDR3 in DNA: TGTGCCACCGGACGGACAGGGGGGCTCCAATTGCCCCAGCATTTT. Its protein is CATGRTGGLQLPQHF. This chain connects TRBV15 to TRBJ1-5; TRBD1 matches 10 bases. V was clipped by 8 bases and J by 9 bases; unmatched bases: 13. CDR1 and CDR2 from the germline V gene are LNHNV and YYDKDF (reference sequence). This CDR3 is built from 15 residues.

The gene calls are TRBV18 and TRBJ1-5; D is undetermined. This CDR3 is 14 amino acids long. V lost 3 bases and J lost 1, with 7 bases in between. Per germline, CDR1 KGHSH and CDR2 LQKENI. CDR3 region: CASSPRRSNQPQHF. The CDR3 nucleotides read TGTGCCAGCTCACCGCGGCGGAGCAATCAGCCCCAGCATTTT.

This chain connects TRBV5-1 to TRBJ2-3; 12 nucleotides line up with TRBD2. Germline CDR1 and CDR2: SGHRS and YFSETQ. Trimming cost V 5 bases and J 3 bases; bases outside gene matches: 7. The CDR3 is 16 residues long. The CDR3 protein is CASRTSGSVGTDTQYF. DNA for the CDR3: TGCGCCAGCAGGACTAGCGGGAGCGTGGGGACAGATACGCAGTATTTT. Looking up the rest from reference TRBV5-1 and TRBJ2-3 gives the full variable domain: KAGVTQTPRYLIKTRGQQVTLSCSPISGHRSVSWYQQTPGQGLQFLFEYFSETQRNKGNFPGRFSGRQFSNSRSEMNVSTLELGDSALYLCASRTSGSVGTDTQYFGPGTRLTVL.

In its sample, this clone was seen once. V usage is TRBV6-4 and J usage is TRBJ2-2, with D perhaps matching TRBD1 or TRBD2 (5 bases each). Trimming left V 5 bases short and J 13 bases short, with 20 bases between. CDR1 is MRHNA and CDR2 is SNTAGT in the germline V gene. This CDR3 is built from 14 residues. CDR3 sequence reads: CASSRTRDDGPLFF. CDR3 in DNA: TGTGCCAGCAGTAGAACGAGGGACGACGGGCCGCTGTTTTTT.

This chain joins TRBV3-1 (or the pseudogene TRBV3-2) and TRBJ2-3; D is possibly TRBD2 (6 bases). V gave up 4 bases and J gave up 0 bases, with 11 bases separating them. Germline CDR1 reads LGHDT; CDR2 reads YNNKEL (reference sequence). The length of the CDR3 is 15 residues. For the CDR3, the DNA is TGTGCCAGCAGCCCCCTGGGGGGAAGCACAGATACGCAGTATTTT. This sequence encodes CASSPLGGSTDTQYF.

The CDR3: CASSQPGGSTLHF. The CDR3 bases are TGTGCCAGCAGCCAGCCGGGAGGGTCCACCCTCCACTTT. V and J are TRBV14 and TRBJ1-6, with no clear D. This CDR3 has 13 amino acids. Germline CDR1 and CDR2: SGHDN and FVKESK. V lost 3 bases and J lost 14, with 14 bases in between.